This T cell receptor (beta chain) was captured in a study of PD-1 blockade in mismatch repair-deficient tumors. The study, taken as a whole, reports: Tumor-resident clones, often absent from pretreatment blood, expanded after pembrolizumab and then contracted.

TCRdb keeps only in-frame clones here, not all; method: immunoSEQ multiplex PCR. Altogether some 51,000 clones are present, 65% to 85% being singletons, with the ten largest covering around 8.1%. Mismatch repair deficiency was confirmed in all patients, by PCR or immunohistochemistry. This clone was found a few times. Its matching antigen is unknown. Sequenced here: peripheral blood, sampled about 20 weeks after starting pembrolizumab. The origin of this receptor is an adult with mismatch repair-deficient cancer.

Here the CDR3 DNA reads TGTGCCAGCAGCTTAGATGGGAGAAATGAGCAGTTCTTC. Amino acids: CASSLDGRNEQFF. V is TRBV11-2 and J is TRBJ2-1; possible D gene TRBD2, 5 bases. Trimming removed 0 bases at V and 7 bases at J, with 7 bases between. Germline-derived CDR1 and CDR2 are SGHAT and FQNNGV. This CDR3 has 13 residues.